This T cell receptor (beta chain) is from a study of naive and memory T cell subsets. Study-wide results and caveats: Possibly reflecting memory cells re-expressing CD45RA, a few larger clonotypes occurred in naive repertoires, especially CD8.

Trimming took 5 bases from V and 7 from J, leaving 16 bases between them. Germline CDR1 is MNHEY and CDR2 is SMNVEV (reference sequence). The CDR3 is 14 residues long. Cells stained for CD3, CD4, CD8, CD45RA, CD27 and viability were sorted into four CD45RA/CD27 subsets. Both TRBC1 and TRBC2 were covered by a beta constant-region primer of two equimolar oligonucleotides. Ligated cDNA was amplified by four rounds of PCR with nested alpha and beta constant-region primers and SP2. TCRdb ran MiXCR on the UMI-ligation and nested PCR reads and lists one entry per CDR3 protein. The table includes 98,000 or so distinct CDR3 sequences, about 14% detected once. This clonotype was seen only a few times. The antigen remains unidentified.

Sequencing input: naive CD8+ T cells from blood. The genes are TRBV27 and TRBJ2-3; possible D gene TRBD2, 6 bases. The receptor was isolated from a human donor in good health. The DNA for the CDR3 is TGTGCCAGCAGTGCGCGGGGCCGCCGGAATACGCAGTATTTT. Translating it yields CASSARGRRNTQYF.